This T cell receptor beta chain was captured by sequencing in a study of shared clonotypes between healthy human individuals. Profiled with immunoSEQ multiplex PCR; TCRdb holds only in-frame clones, not every one. This table holds roughly 2.2 million clones, 85% to 95% found once. The CDR3 spans 14 residues. With 10 bases clipped from V and 3 bases from J, the junction kept 8 bases outside the gene matches. Germline-derived CDR1 and CDR2 are SEHNR and FQNEAQ (reference sequence). Sequenced sample: naive CD4+ T cells from PBMCs. Subset: CD45RA+ positively selected. This receptor was identified in a man aged 18 to 30 in good health. Some clones in this sample may be carry-over from other donors' samples. This chain uses TRBV7-9 with TRBJ2-1; 8 bases align to TRBD1. The CDR3 nucleotides are TGTGCCAACGCCCCAGGGGGCAGCTACAATGAGCAGTTCTTC. It encodes CANAPGGSYNEQFF.